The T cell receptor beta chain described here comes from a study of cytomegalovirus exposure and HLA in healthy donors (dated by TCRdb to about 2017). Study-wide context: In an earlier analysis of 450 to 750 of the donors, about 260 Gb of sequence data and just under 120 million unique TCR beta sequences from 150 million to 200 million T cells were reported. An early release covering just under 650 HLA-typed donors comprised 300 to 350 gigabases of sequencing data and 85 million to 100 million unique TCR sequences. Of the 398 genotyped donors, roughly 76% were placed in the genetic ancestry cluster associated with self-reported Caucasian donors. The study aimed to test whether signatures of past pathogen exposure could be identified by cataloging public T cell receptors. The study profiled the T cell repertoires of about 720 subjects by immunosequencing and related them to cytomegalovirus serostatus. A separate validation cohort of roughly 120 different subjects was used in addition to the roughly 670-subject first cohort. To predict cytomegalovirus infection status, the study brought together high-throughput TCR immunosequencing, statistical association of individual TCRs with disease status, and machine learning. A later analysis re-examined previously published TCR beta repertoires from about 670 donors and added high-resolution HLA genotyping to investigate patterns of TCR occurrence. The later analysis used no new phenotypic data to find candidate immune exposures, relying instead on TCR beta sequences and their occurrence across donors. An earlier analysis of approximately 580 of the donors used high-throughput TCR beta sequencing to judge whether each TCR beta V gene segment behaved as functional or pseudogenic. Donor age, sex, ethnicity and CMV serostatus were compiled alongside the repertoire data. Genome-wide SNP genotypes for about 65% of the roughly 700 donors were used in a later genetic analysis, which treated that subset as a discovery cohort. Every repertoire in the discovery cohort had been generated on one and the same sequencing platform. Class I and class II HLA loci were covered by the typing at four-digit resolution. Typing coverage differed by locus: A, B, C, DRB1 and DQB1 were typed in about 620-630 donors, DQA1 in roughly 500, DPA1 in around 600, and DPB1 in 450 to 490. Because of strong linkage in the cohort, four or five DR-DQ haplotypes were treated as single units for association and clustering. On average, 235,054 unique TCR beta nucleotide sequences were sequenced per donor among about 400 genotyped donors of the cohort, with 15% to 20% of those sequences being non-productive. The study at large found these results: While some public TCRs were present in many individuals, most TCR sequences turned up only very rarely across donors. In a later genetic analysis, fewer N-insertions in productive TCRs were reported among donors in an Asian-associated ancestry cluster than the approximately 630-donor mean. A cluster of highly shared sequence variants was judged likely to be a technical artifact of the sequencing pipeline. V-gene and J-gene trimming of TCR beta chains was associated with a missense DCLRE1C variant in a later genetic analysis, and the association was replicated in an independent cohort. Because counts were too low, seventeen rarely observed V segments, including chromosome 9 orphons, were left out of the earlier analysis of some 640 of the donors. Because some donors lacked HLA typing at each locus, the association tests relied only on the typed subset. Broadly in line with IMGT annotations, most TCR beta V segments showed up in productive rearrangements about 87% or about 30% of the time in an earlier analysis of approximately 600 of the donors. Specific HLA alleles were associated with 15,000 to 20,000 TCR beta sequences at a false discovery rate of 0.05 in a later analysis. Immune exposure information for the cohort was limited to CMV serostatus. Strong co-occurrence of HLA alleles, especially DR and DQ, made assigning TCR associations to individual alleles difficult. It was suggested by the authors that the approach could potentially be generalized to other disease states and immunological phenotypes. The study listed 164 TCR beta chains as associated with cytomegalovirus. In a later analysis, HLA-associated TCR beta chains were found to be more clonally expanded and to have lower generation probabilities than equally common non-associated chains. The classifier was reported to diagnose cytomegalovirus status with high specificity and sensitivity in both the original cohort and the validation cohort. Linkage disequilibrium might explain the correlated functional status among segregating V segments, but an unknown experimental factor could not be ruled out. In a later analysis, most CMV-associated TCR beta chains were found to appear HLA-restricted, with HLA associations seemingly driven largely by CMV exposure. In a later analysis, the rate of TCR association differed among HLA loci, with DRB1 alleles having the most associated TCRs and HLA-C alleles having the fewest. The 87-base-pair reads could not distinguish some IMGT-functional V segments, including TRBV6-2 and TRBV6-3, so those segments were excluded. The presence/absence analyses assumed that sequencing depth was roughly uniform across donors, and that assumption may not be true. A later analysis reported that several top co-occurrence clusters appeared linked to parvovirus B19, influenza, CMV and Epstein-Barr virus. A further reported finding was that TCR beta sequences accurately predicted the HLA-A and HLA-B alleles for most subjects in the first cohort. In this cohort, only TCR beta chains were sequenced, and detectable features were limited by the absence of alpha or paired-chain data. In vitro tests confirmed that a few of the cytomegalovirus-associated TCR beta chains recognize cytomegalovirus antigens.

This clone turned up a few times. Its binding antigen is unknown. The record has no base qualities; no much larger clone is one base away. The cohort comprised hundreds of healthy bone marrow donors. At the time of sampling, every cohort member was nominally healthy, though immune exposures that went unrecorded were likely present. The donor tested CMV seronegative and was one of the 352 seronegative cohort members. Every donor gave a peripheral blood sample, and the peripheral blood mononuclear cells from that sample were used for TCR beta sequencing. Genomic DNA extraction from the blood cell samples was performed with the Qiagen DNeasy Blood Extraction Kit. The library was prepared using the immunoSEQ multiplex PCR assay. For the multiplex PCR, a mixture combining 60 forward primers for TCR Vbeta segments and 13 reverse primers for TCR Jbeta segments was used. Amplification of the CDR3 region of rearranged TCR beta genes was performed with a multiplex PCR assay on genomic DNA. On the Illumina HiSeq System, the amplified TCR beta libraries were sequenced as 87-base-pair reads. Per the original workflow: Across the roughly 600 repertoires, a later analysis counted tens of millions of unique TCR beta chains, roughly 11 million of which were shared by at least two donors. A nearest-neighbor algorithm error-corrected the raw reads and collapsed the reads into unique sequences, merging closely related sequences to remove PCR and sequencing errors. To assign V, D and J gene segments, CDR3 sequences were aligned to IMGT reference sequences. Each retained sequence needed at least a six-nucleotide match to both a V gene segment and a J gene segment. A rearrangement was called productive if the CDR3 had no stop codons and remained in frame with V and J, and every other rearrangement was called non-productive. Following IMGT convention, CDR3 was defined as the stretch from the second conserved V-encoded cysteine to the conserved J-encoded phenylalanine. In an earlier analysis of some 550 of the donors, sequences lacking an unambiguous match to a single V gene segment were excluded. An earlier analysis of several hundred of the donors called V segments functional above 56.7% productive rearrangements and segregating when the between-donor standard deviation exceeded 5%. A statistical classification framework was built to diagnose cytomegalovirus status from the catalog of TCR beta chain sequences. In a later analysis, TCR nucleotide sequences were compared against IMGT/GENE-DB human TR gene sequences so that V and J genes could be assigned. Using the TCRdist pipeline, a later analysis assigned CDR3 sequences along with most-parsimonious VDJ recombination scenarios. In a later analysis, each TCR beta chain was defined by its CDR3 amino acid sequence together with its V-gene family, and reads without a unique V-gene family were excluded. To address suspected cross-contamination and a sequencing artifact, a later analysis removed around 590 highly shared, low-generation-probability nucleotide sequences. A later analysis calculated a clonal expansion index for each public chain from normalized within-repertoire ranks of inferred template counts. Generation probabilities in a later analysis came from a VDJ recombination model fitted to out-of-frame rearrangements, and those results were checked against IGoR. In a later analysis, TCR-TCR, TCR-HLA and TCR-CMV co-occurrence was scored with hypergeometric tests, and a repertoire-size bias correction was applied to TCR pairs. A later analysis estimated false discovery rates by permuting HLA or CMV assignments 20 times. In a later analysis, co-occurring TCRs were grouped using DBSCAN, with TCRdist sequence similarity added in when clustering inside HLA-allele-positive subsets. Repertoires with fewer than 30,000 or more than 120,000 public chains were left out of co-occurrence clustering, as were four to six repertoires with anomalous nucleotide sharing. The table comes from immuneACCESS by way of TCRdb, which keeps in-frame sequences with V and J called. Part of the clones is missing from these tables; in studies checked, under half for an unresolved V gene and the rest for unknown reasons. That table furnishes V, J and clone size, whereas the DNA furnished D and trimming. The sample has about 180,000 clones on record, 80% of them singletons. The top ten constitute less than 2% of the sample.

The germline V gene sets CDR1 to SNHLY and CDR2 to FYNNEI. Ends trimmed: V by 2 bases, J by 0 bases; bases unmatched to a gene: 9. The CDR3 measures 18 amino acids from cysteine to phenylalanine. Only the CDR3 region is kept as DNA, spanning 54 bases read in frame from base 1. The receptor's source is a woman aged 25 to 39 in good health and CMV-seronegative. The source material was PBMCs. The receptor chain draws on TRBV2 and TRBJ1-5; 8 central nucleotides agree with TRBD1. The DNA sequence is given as TGTGCCAGCAGTGAAAGGGCAGGGGGCGGATATAGCAATCAGCCCCAGCATTTT. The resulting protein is CASSERAGGGYSNQPQHF.